This record concerns one T cell receptor beta chain sequence. CDR3 size: 16 residues. Germline V gene lookup returns CDR1 SGHVS and CDR2 FNYEAQ. V was shortened by 5 bases and J by 0 bases, with 13 bases between the two germline ends. This specimen comes from a study of CD8 T cells in Susac syndrome. Reverse transcription of about 0.45 to 1 ug RNA was performed with random hexamers. TCRdb fed the immunoSEQ multiplex PCR reads into MiXCR, producing one record per CDR3 protein. The sample records about 47,000 distinct CDR3 sequences, roughly 92% being singletons. Controls were healthy donors chosen to match patients in age and sex. CD8+ and CD4+ T cells were negatively isolated; TEMRA cells were FACS-enriched.

Source material: CD8+ T cells from PBMCs. The V and J genes are TRBV7-6 and TRBJ2-2; no clear D. The sequence derives from a human donor in good health. CDR3 DNA sequence: TGTGCCAGCAGCGTGGGGAAAGGTGCGAACACCGGGGAGCTGTTTTTT. Its translation: CASSVGKGANTGELFF.